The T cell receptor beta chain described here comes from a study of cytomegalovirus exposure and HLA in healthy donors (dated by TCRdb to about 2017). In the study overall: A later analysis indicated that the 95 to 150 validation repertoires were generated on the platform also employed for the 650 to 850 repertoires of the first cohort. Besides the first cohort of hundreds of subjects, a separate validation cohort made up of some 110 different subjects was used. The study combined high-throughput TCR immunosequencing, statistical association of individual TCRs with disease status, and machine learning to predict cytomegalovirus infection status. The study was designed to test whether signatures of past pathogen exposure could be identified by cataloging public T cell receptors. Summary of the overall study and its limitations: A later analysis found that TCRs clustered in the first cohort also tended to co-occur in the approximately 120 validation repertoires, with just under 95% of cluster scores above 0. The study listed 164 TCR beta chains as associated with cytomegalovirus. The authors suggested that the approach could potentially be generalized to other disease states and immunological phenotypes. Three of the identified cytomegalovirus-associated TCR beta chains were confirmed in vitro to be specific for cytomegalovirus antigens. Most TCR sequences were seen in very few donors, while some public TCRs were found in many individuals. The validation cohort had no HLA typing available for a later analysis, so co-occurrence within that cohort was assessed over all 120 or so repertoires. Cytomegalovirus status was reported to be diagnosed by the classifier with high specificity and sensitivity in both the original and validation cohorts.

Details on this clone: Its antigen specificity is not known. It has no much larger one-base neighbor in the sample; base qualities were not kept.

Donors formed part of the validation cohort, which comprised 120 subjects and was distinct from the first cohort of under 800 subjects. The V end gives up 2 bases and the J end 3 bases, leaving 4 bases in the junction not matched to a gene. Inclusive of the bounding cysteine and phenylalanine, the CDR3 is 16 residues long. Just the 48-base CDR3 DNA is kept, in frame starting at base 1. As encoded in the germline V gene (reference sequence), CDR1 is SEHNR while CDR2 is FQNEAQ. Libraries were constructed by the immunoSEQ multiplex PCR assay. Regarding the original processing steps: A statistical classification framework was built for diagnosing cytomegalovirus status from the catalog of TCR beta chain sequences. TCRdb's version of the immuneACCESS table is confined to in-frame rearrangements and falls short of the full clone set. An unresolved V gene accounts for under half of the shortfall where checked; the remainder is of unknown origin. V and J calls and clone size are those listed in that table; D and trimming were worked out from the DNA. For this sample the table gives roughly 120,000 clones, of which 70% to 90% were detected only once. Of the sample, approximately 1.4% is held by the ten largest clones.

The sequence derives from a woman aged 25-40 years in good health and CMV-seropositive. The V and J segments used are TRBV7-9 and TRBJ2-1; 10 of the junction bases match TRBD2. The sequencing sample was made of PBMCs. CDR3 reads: CASSLSPSGGYNEQFF. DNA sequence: TGTGCCAGCAGCTTATCCCCTAGCGGGGGCTACAATGAGCAGTTCTTC. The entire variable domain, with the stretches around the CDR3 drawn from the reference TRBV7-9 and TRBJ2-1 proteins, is DTGVSQNPRHKITKRGQNVTFRCDPISEHNRLYWYRQTLGQGPEFLTYFQNEAQLEKSRLLSDRFSAERPKGSFSTLEIQRTEQGDSAMYLCASSLSPSGGYNEQFFGPGTRLTVL.